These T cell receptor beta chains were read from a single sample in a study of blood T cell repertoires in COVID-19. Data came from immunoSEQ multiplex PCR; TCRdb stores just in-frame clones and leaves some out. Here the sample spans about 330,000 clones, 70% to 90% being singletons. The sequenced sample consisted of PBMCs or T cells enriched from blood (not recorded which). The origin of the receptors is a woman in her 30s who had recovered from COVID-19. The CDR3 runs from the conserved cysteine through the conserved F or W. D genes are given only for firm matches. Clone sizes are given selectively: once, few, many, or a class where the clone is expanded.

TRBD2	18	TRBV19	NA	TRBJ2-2	TGTGCCAGTAGTTCCCCGGGACTAGCGGGGGCCAAGACCGGGGAGCTGTTTTTT	CASSSPGLAGAKTGELFF
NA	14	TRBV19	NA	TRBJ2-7	TGTGCCAGTTCCGAAACAGGGAGGGTGGTTGAGCAGTACTTC	CASSETGRVVEQYF
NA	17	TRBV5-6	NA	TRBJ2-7	TGTGCCAGCAGCGGGACCCCGGGGGTTCCCTTCTCCTACGAGCAGTACTTC	CASSGTPGVPFSYEQYF
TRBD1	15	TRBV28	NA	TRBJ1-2	TGTGCCAGCAGGCCCTCTTTTACAGGGGGAATTGGCTACACCTTC	CASRPSFTGGIGYTF
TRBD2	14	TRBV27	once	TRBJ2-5	TGTGCCAGCAGTCTGCGGGGGACCCAAGAGACCCAGTACTTC	CASSLRGTQETQYF
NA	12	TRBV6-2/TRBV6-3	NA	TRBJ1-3	TGTGCCAGCAGTTACCCGGCAGGGACCATATATTTT	CASSYPAGTIYF
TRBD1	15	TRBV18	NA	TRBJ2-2	TGTGCCAGCTCACCACAACAGGGGGGCACCGGGGAGCTGTTTTTT	CASSPQQGGTGELFF
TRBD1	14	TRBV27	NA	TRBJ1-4	TGTGCCAGCAGTCAAGCAGGGGGAAGGGAAAAACTGTTTTTT	CASSQAGGREKLFF
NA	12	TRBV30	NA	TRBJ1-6	TGTGCCTGGAGTTTAGTCCAGGGAACCCTCCACTTT	CAWSLVQGTLHF
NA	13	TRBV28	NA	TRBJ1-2	TGTGCCAGCAGTCCGTCGGGGAACTATGGCTACACCTTC	CASSPSGNYGYTF
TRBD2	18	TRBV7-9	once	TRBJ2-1	TGTGCCAGCAGCGTGACTAGCGGGGGGGCGAGCTCCTACAATGAGCAGTTCTTC	CASSVTSGGASSYNEQFF
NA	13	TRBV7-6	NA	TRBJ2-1	TGTGCCAGCAGCCAAAACATCAACAATGAGCAGTTCTTC	CASSQNINNEQFF
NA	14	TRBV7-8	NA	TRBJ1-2	TGTGCCAGCAGCTCTAGGACAGCTAACTATGGCTACACCTTC	CASSSRTANYGYTF
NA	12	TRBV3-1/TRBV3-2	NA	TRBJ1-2	TGTGCCAGCAGCCAAGATCGCCGGGTGTACACCTTC	CASSQDRRVYTF
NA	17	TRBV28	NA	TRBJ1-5	TGTGCCAGCAGTCCTGGTCTAGGGCAGGGCCCTAATCAGCCCCAGCATTTT	CASSPGLGQGPNQPQHF
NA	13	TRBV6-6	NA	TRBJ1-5	TGTGCCAGCAGTAAACTAAGCGGTCAGCCCCAGCATTTT	CASSKLSGQPQHF
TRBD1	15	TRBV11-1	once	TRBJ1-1	TGTGCCAGCAGCTTAGGTGGGACAGATAACACTGAAGCTTTCTTT	CASSLGGTDNTEAFF
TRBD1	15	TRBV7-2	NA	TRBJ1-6	TGTGCCAGCAGCTTAATTACAGGGGGCAATTCACCCCTCCACTTT	CASSLITGGNSPLHF
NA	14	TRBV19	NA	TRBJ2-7	TGTGCCAGTAGTATAATGGAGGGCCCGCACGAGCAGTACTTC	CASSIMEGPHEQYF
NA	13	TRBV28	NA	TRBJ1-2	TGTGCCAGCAGTATAAACAGCAGGGGAGGCTACACCTTC	CASSINSRGGYTF
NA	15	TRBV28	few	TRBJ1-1	TGTGCCACCCATTGGGGGGGGAGGAAGAACACTGAAGCTTTCTTT	CATHWGGRKNTEAFF
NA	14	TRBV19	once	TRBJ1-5	TGTGCCAGTAGTATAGGGACAGAATTTCAGCCCCAGCATTTT	CASSIGTEFQPQHF
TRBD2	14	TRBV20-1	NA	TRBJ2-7	TGCAGTGCTAGTTTTAGCGGGTGGGTCCACGAGCAGTACTTC	CSASFSGWVHEQYF
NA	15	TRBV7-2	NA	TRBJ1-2	TGTGCCAGCAGCTTAGGGGGGGGAACCGGCTATGGCTACACCTTC	CASSLGGGTGYGYTF
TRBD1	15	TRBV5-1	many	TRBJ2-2	TGCGCCAGCAGCTGGGCAGGGGGCCCCGGCGGGGAGCTGTTTTTT	CASSWAGGPGGELFF
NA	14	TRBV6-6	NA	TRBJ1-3	TGTGCCAGCAGAGGAGTTACCCACGGGAACACCATATATTTT	CASRGVTHGNTIYF
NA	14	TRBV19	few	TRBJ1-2	TGTGCCAGTAGTATTGAGGGATCCTCCTATGGCTACACCTTC	CASSIEGSSYGYTF
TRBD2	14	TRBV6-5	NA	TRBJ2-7	TGTGCCAGCAGAGACCTAGCGGGGTTGTACGAGCAGTACTTC	CASRDLAGLYEQYF
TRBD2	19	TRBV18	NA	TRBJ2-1	TGTGCCAGCTCGGATCGACTAGCGGGGGGGACGAGCTCCTACAATGAGCAGTTCTTC	CASSDRLAGGTSSYNEQFF
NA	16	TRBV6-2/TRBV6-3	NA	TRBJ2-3	TGTGCCAGCAGTTATCTTCTTTTGGGGGCCGGAGATACGCAGTATTTT	CASSYLLLGAGDTQYF
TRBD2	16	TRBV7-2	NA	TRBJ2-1	TGTGCCAGCAGCTCCCCGGGACTAGCGAATCCCAATGAGCAGTTCTTC	CASSSPGLANPNEQFF
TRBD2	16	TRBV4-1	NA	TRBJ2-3	TGCGCCAGCAGCCAAGGGCAAGCGGGGTTCACAGATACGCAGTATTTT	CASSQGQAGFTDTQYF
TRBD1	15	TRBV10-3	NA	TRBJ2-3	TGTGCCATCAGTGACCGGACAGGAGGCACAGATACGCAGTATTTT	CAISDRTGGTDTQYF
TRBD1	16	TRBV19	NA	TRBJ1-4	TGTGCCAGTAGTACCCCACAGACAGGGGGCAAGGAAAAACTGTTTTTT	CASSTPQTGGKEKLFF
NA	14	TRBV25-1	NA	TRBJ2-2	TGTGCCAGCAGTGTCACAGGGCGCGGCGGGGAGCTGTTTTTT	CASSVTGRGGELFF
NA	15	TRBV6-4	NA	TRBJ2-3	TGTGCCAGCTCGACAGAGGGGGTGGACACAGATACGCAGTATTTT	CASSTEGVDTDTQYF
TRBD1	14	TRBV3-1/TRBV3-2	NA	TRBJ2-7	TGTGCCAGCAGCCTGGGACAGGGAGCCTACGAGCAGTACTTC	CASSLGQGAYEQYF
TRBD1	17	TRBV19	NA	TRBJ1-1	TGTGCCAGTAGTAAGGGACAGGGGTTTAACGTGAACACTGAAGCTTTCTTT	CASSKGQGFNVNTEAFF
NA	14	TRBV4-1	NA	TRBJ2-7	TGCGCCAGCAGCCAAGGGGAGAGGGTACCCGAGCAGTACTTC	CASSQGERVPEQYF
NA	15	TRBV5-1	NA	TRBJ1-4	TGCGCCAGCAGCTTCTCCGGGAGCCCTACTGAAAAACTGTTTTTT	CASSFSGSPTEKLFF
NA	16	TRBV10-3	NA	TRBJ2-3	TGTGCCATCAGTGGGACCGGACAGTCCTCTACAGATACGCAGTATTTT	CAISGTGQSSTDTQYF
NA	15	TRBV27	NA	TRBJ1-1	TGTGCCAGCAGACCCTCGACACCCTCGAACACTGAAGCTTTCTTT	CASRPSTPSNTEAFF
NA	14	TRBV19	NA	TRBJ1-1	TGTGCCAGTAGTATGGGGCGGATGAACACTGAAGCTTTCTTT	CASSMGRMNTEAFF
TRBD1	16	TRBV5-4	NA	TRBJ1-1	TGTGCCAGCAGCGCCAGTCCCCAGACAGGGGACACTGAAGCTTTCTTT	CASSASPQTGDTEAFF
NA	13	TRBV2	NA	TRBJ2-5	TGTGCCAGCAGTGAAGAACTAGAAGAGACCCAGTACTTC	CASSEELEETQYF
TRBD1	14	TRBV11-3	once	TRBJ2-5	TGTGCCAGCAGCTTAGGGGGACAGAGAGAGACCCAGTACTTC	CASSLGGQRETQYF
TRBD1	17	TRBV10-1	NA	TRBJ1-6	TGCGCCAGCAGTGAGTTTCCCCGGGGACAGGGAAATTCACCCCTCCACTTT	CASSEFPRGQGNSPLHF
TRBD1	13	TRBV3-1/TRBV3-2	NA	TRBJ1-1	TGTGCCAGCAGCCAAGGGACAGGGTCTGAAGCTTTCTTT	CASSQGTGSEAFF
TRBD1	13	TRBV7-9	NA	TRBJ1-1	TGTGCCAGCAGCTGGACAGGGGGAGCGGAAGCTTTCTTT	CASSWTGGAEAFF
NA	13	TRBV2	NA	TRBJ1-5	TGTGCCAGCAGACAGGAGCGGGATCAGCCCCAGCATTTT	CASRQERDQPQHF